This T cell receptor (beta chain) was captured by sequencing in a study of cytomegalovirus exposure and HLA in healthy donors. Study results and limitations: There were several of the most significant clusters that appeared linked to common viral pathogens in a later analysis. There were 150 to 200 TCR beta chains listed as cytomegalovirus-associated.

Worth noting for this clone: Its target is unknown.

Primers included in the PCR were 60 Vbeta and 13 Jbeta primers. In the authors' workflow: A later analysis counted roughly 74 million unique TCR beta chains, around 12 million shared. Measured with immunoSEQ multiplex PCR; TCRdb has only the in-frame clones, and not every one. V and J calls and clone size follow that table, whereas D and trimming were derived from the DNA. Of some 160,000 clones listed, approximately 86% are singletons. Donors sampled were nominally healthy, though unrecorded immune exposures were likely. The V and J ends lost 5 bases and 0 bases respectively, with 4 bases between them. The CDR3 contains 12 residues. Germline assignment: CDR1 SGHAT and CDR2 FQNNGV.

This chain links TRBV11-2 with TRBJ1-1, with no clear D. The receptor comes from a woman younger than 30 in good health and CMV-seronegative. Specimen: PBMCs. This CDR3 reads CASSTLNTEAFF. The DNA of the CDR3 is TGTGCCAGCAGCACATTGAACACTGAAGCTTTCTTT.